These T cell receptor beta chains were read from a single sample in a study of T cell responses to AZD1222 COVID-19 vaccine. Profiled with immunoSEQ multiplex PCR; TCRdb holds only in-frame clones, not every one. The sample carries some 150,000 clones, 82% recorded once. Sample: peripheral blood, taken on day 0 of MenACWY control vaccination. The receptor set was obtained from an adult in good health. CDR3s include the opening cysteine and the closing phenylalanine or tryptophan. D genes are given only for firm matches. The size entry is marked missing in some rows and otherwise reads once, few, many or a size class.

TRBV4-1	TRBJ2-1	-	-	CASSRSISSYNEQFF	TGCGCCAGCAGCCGAAGCATTAGCTCCTACAATGAGCAGTTCTTC
TRBV5-1	TRBJ1-3	-	few	CASSPLQGISGNTIYF	TGCGCCAGCAGCCCGCTACAGGGAATCTCTGGAAACACCATATATTTT
TRBV7-8	TRBJ1-3	-	once	CAIFQPGKDSGNTIYF	TGTGCCATCTTCCAACCCGGGAAGGACTCTGGAAACACCATATATTTT
TRBV3-1/TRBV3-2	TRBJ2-7	-	-	CASSQVHGTNYEQYF	TGTGCCAGCAGCCAAGTGCACGGGACGAACTACGAGCAGTACTTC
TRBV12-3/TRBV12-4	TRBJ2-5	-	-	CASSGGETQYF	TGTGCCAGCAGTGGGGGGGAGACCCAGTACTTC
TRBV29-1	TRBJ2-4	TRBD2	-	CSVERGNIQYF	TGCAGCGTTGAGCGGGGGAACATTCAGTACTTC
TRBV5-1	TRBJ1-2	TRBD1	-	CASSLQGGADGYTF	TGCGCCAGCAGCTTGCAAGGGGGCGCTGATGGCTACACCTTC
TRBV7-9	TRBJ2-3	TRBD2	-	CASSPLVAGGSTDTQYF	TGTGCCAGCAGCCCGCTGGTAGCGGGGGGATCCACAGATACGCAGTATTTT
TRBV12-3/TRBV12-4	TRBJ1-1	TRBD1	once	CASSPGTVVFF	TGTGCCAGCAGCCCAGGGACAGTGGTTTTCTTT
TRBV5-1	TRBJ2-3	TRBD1	few	CASSGQGAGDTQYF	TGCGCCAGCAGCGGACAGGGGGCGGGAGATACGCAGTATTTT
TRBV4-1	TRBJ1-2	-	-	CASSQGTRQAIQYGYTF	TGCGCCAGCAGCCAAGGGACTCGACAGGCGATACAATATGGCTACACCTTC
TRBV9	TRBJ2-2	TRBD1	-	CASSVVGTANTGELFF	TGTGCCAGCAGCGTAGTGGGGACAGCGAACACCGGGGAGCTGTTTTTT
TRBV20-1	TRBJ2-7	-	few	CSASTQDGSYEQYF	TGCAGTGCTAGTACACAGGACGGGTCCTACGAGCAGTACTTC
TRBV19	TRBJ1-5	-	few	CASTKRGRYNQPQHF	TGTGCCAGTACCAAACGCGGGCGGTACAATCAGCCCCAGCATTTT
TRBV2	TRBJ2-6	-	-	CATERDGPSGANVLTF	TGTGCCACAGAGAGGGACGGTCCCTCTGGGGCCAACGTCCTGACTTTC
TRBV9	TRBJ2-3	-	-	CASSVAGGVTDTQYF	TGTGCCAGCAGCGTAGCCGGGGGAGTAACAGATACGCAGTATTTT
TRBV28	TRBJ2-2	TRBD1	-	CASSPPGQGVTGELFF	TGTGCCAGCAGTCCACCGGGACAGGGAGTCACCGGGGAGCTGTTTTTT
TRBV19	TRBJ1-3	-	-	CASSLGVLSGNTIYF	TGTGCCAGTAGCCTGGGGGTTCTCTCTGGAAACACCATATATTTT
TRBV6-2/TRBV6-3	TRBJ1-3	-	-	CASSRQTGNTIYF	TGTGCCAGCAGCAGACAGACTGGAAACACCATATATTTT
TRBV11-2	TRBJ1-5	TRBD1	-	CASSSQDRGVGSNQPQHF	TGTGCCAGCAGCTCTCAAGACAGGGGCGTTGGGAGCAATCAGCCCCAGCATTTT
TRBV9	TRBJ1-1	-	-	CASSLLGVNTEAFF	TGTGCCAGCAGCCTATTAGGCGTGAACACTGAAGCTTTCTTT
TRBV3-1/TRBV3-2	TRBJ1-1	TRBD1	-	CASSQAHSRGTEAFF	TGTGCCAGCAGCCAAGCCCACAGCAGGGGGACTGAAGCTTTCTTT
TRBV19	TRBJ1-2	-	-	CASSQKVANYGYTF	TGTGCCAGTAGTCAGAAAGTGGCTAACTATGGCTACACCTTC
TRBV18	TRBJ1-3	TRBD1	-	CASSTGADSGNTIYF	TGTGCCAGCTCAACAGGGGCGGACTCTGGAAACACCATATATTTT
TRBV3-1/TRBV3-2	TRBJ1-2	TRBD1	-	CASSQVTRTGGGGYTF	TGTGCCAGCAGCCAAGTTACACGGACAGGGGGAGGTGGCTACACCTTC
TRBV10-3	TRBJ1-1	TRBD1	-	CAISGGTGDTEAFF	TGTGCCATCAGTGGTGGGACAGGGGACACTGAAGCTTTCTTT
TRBV30	TRBJ1-4	-	-	CAWSVGGNNEKLFF	TGTGCCTGGAGTGTGGGTGGGAATAATGAAAAACTGTTTTTT
TRBV27	TRBJ1-2	TRBD1	-	CASSLHPSGGINYGYTF	TGTGCCAGCAGTTTACACCCGTCAGGGGGCATTAACTATGGCTACACCTTC
TRBV7-9	TRBJ1-2	-	once	CASSPRRDHSGGYTF	TGTGCCAGCAGCCCCCGCCGGGACCACTCGGGTGGCTACACCTTC
TRBV6-6	TRBJ1-6	TRBD1	-	CASSPTGGSYNSPLHF	TGTGCCAGCAGTCCTACAGGGGGCTCCTATAATTCACCCCTCCACTTT
TRBV6-5	TRBJ2-2	-	-	CASSYRHPTGELFF	TGTGCCAGCAGTTACCGACACCCCACCGGGGAGCTGTTTTTT
TRBV3-1/TRBV3-2	TRBJ1-4	TRBD1	-	CASSHGTGAEKLFF	TGTGCCAGCAGCCACGGGACAGGGGCTGAAAAACTGTTTTTT
TRBV4-1	TRBJ2-3	-	once	CASTHRPPETEIVDTQYF	TGCGCCAGCACCCACCGGCCTCCGGAAACCGAGATCGTGGATACGCAGTATTTT
TRBV25-1	TRBJ2-3	-	-	CASSEWADTQYF	TGTGCCAGCAGTGAATGGGCAGATACGCAGTATTTT
TRBV9	TRBJ2-7	-	-	CASSVDWLGYEQYF	TGTGCCAGCAGCGTAGATTGGTTGGGCTACGAGCAGTACTTC
TRBV5-1	TRBJ2-5	TRBD2	-	CASRYSGGPPQETQYF	TGCGCCAGCAGGTATAGCGGGGGGCCCCCTCAAGAGACCCAGTACTTC
TRBV3-1/TRBV3-2	TRBJ1-2	-	-	CASSLGFNYGYTF	TGTGCCAGCAGTCTAGGATTTAACTATGGCTACACCTTC
TRBV6-5	TRBJ1-5	-	-	CASRRTAQTGPQHF	TGTGCCAGCAGACGCACCGCCCAGACAGGGCCCCAGCATTTT
TRBV6-5	TRBJ2-1	TRBD2	-	CASSPVRGGYNEQFF	TGTGCCAGCAGTCCCGTTCGGGGGGGCTACAATGAGCAGTTCTTC
TRBV19	TRBJ1-5	-	-	CASSIGNWRIDPQSNQPQHF	TGTGCCAGTAGTATAGGGAATTGGCGCATAGACCCCCAGAGCAATCAGCCCCAGCATTTT
TRBV19	TRBJ2-4	TRBD2	-	CASSRGTSGALAKNIQYF	TGTGCCAGTAGTAGGGGGACTAGCGGGGCCCTAGCCAAAAACATTCAGTACTTC
TRBV2	TRBJ1-1	TRBD1	-	CASSFRTGLDTEAFF	TGTGCCAGCAGTTTCCGGACAGGACTCGACACTGAAGCTTTCTTT
TRBV24-1	TRBJ2-2	-	-	CATSTSRVNTGELFF	TGTGCCACCAGTACGAGCCGCGTAAACACCGGGGAGCTGTTTTTT
TRBV25-1	TRBJ1-2	TRBD1	-	CASSRQGDGYTF	TGTGCCAGCAGTCGACAGGGAGATGGCTACACCTTC
TRBV11-1	TRBJ2-1	-	-	CASSLRPSGHEQFF	TGTGCCAGCAGCCTCCGGCCGTCCGGCCATGAGCAGTTCTTC
TRBV11-3	TRBJ2-1	-	-	CASSLGTGYLAGTYNEQFF	TGTGCCAGCAGCTTGGGGACAGGGTACCTAGCGGGGACCTACAATGAGCAGTTCTTC
TRBV2	TRBJ2-2	-	-	CASSEWPTGELFF	TGTGCCAGCAGTGAATGGCCCACCGGGGAGCTGTTTTTT
TRBV4-2	TRBJ2-3	TRBD2	-	CASRTPGLAGTDTQYF	TGTGCCAGCAGGACCCCGGGACTAGCGGGCACAGATACGCAGTATTTT
TRBV29-1	TRBJ1-6	-	-	CSVREGFGNSPLHF	TGCAGCGTTCGAGAGGGTTTTGGTAATTCACCCCTCCACTTT